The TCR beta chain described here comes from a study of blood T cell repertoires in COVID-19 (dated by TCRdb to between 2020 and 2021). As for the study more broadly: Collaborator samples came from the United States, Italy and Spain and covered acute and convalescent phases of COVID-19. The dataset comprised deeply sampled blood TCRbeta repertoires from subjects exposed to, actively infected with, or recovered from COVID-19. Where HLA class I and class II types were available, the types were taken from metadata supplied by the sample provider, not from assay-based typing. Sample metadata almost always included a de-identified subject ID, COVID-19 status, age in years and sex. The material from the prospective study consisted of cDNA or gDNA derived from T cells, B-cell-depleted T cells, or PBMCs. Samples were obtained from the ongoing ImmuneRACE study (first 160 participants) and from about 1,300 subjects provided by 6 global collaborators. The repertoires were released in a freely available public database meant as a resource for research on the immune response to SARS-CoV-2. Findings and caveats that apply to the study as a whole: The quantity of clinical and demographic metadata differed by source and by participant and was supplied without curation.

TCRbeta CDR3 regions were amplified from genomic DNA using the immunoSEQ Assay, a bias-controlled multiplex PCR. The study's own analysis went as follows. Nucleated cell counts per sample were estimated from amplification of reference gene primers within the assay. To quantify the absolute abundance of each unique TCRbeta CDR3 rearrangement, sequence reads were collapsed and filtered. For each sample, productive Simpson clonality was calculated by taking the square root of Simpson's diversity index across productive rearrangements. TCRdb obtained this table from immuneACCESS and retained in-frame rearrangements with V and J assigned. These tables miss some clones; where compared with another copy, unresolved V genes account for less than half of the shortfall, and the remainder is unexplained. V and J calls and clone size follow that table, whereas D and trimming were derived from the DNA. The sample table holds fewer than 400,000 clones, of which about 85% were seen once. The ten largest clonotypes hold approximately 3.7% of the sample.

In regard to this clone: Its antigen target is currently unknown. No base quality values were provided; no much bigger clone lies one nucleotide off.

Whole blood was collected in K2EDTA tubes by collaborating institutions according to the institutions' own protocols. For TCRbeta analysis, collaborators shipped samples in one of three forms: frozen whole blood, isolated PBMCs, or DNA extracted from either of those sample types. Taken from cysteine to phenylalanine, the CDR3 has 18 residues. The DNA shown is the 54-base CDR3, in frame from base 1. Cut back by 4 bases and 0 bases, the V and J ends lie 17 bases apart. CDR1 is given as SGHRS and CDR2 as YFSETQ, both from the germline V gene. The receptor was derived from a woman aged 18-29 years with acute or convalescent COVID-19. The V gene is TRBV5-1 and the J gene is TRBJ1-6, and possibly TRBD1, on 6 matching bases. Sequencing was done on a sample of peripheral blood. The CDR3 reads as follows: CASSPGTTPSSYNSPLHF. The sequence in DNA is TGCGCCAGCAGCCCAGGGACAACTCCAAGCTCCTATAATTCACCCCTCCACTTT.